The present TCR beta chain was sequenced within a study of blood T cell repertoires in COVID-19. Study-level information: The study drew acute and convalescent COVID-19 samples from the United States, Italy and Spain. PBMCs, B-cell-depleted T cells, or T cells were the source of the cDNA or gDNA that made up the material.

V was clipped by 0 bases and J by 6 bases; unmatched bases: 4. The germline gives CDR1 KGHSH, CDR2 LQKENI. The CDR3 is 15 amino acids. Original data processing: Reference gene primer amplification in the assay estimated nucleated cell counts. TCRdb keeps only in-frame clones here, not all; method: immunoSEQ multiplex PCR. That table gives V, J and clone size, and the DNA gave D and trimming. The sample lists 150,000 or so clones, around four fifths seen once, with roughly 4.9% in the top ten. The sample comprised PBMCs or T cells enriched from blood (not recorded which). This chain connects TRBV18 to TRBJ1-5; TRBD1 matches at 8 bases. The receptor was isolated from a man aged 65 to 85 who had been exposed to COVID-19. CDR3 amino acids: CASSPPTGGGQPQHF. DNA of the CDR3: TGTGCCAGCTCACCACCTACAGGGGGAGGTCAGCCCCAGCATTTT.